This T cell receptor (beta chain) derives from a study of cytomegalovirus exposure and HLA in healthy donors. Both 60 Vbeta primers and 13 Jbeta primers went into the PCR. Some clones are missing from TCRdb's copy, which holds only in-frame ones; the method was immunoSEQ multiplex PCR. The sample contains about 69,000 clones, about 76% of which appear only once. Study-level results: Based on reports, TCR beta sequences accurately predicted HLA-A and HLA-B alleles for most subjects. 87-base-pair reads could not separate some V segments, including TRBV6-2 and TRBV6-3. For most TCR beta V segments, an earlier analysis put the productive rate at about 90% or about 30% of the time.

The CDR3 totals 14 residues. CDR1 and CDR2 from the germline V gene are SGHRS and YFSETQ. Trimming removed 4 bases from V and 2 bases from J, with 9 bases in between. The study sampled nominally healthy donors, though unrecorded immune exposures were likely. Points on this clone: Its antigen is currently unknown.

The TCR sequence derives from a young man in good health and CMV-seronegative. The sample taken for sequencing was PBMCs. The rearrangement joins TRBV5-1 to TRBJ1-4; D might be TRBD1 (5 bases). The CDR3 bases are TGCGCCAGCAGCGCAGGGATCACTAATGAAAAACTGTTTTTT. Amino acids: CASSAGITNEKLFF.